The 26 T cell receptor beta chains listed next were all sequenced from one sample in a study of OX40 agonist ivuxolimab in advanced cancers. Profiled with immunoSEQ multiplex PCR; TCRdb holds only in-frame clones, not every one. The data show some 45,000 clones, 86% seen once. The source was CD4+ or CD8+ T cells sorted from blood, collected in a trial of the OX40 agonist ivuxolimab. Every receptor here comes from an adult with an advanced solid tumor such as melanoma, head and neck, liver or kidney cancer.

This clone was observed a single time. The V gene is TRBV5-5, the J gene TRBJ1-5, with D tentatively TRBD1 (5 bases). This CDR3 contains 13 residues. Trimming shortened V by 0 bases and J by 5 bases, and 6 bases separated the two germline ends. Germline loops: CDR1 SGHKS, CDR2 YYEKEE (reference sequence). CDR3 nucleotide sequence: TGTGCCAGCAGCTTGGTCAGGGATCAGCCCCAGCATTTT. This gives the protein CASSLVRDQPQHF.

This chain joins TRBV9 and TRBJ2-4; D may be TRBD1 (5 bases). Trimming shortened V by 4 bases and J by 8 bases, and 13 bases separated the two germline ends. Germline-derived CDR1 and CDR2 are SGDLS and YYNGEE. The CDR3 extends over 13 amino acids. CDR3 DNA sequence: TGTGCCAGCAGCACCCAGGGCGTTGACATTCAGTACTTC. It codes for CASSTQGVDIQYF.

This clone was seen once. The rearrangement uses TRBV2 and TRBJ2-1, with TRBD1 identical over 8 bases. From germline, CDR1 is SNHLY and CDR2 FYNNEI. V lost 5 bases, J lost 8 bases, and 11 bases stayed unmatched. This CDR3 contains 15 residues. This chain's CDR3 is CASSMGDRYTDEQFF. DNA for the CDR3: TGTGCCAGCAGTATGGGGGACAGGTATACGGATGAGCAGTTCTTC.

This clone was counted only a few times. The V call is TRBV7-9, the J call TRBJ1-1; tentative D call: TRBD1 (6 bases). Between the trimmed V and J ends, which lost 8 bases and 0 bases, there was a span of 19 bases. The CDR3 loop spans 16 amino acids. The V gene's germline CDR1 is SEHNR and CDR2 FQNEAQ (reference sequence). This CDR3 is CASGGAGPLMNTEAFF. CDR3 nucleotides: TGTGCCAGCGGGGGGGCGGGACCGCTTATGAACACTGAAGCTTTCTTT.

This clone was seen a few times. The rearrangement joins TRBV5-6 to TRBJ2-7; D unresolved. The germline gives CDR1 SGHDT, CDR2 YYEEEE. The V end was cut by 3 bases, the J end by 0 bases, with 1 base between. The CDR3 length is 11 residues. The CDR3 loop reads CASSSSYEQYF. The CDR3 nucleotides read TGTGCCAGCAGCTCCTCCTACGAGCAGTACTTC.

The V and J genes are TRBV5-4 and TRBJ1-1; D is perhaps TRBD1 (6 bases). Germline V gene lookup returns CDR1 SGHNT and CDR2 YYREEE (reference sequence). This CDR3 has 19 residues. V gave up 0 bases and J gave up 0 bases, with 21 bases separating them. CDR3 residues: CASSLERRGLSLMNTEAFF. The CDR3 DNA reads TGTGCCAGCAGCTTGGAAAGAAGGGGGTTGAGTCTTATGAACACTGAAGCTTTCTTT.

This clone was seen just once. The chain links TRBV11-2 to TRBJ2-1; D call uncertain. The germline gives CDR1 SGHAT, CDR2 FQNNGV. The germline V and J ends were trimmed by 2 bases and 8 bases, with 4 bases remaining between them. This CDR3 is 11 amino acids long. In DNA, the CDR3 is TGTGCCAGCAGCTTACCCCATGAGCAGTTCTTC. Translated: CASSLPHEQFF.

The CDR3 spells CASSGDAYQETQYF. The DNA for the CDR3 is TGTGCCAGCAGTGGAGACGCATACCAAGAGACCCAGTACTTC. The chain combines TRBV25-1 with TRBJ2-5; D remains unclear. The germline V gene has CDR1 MGHDK and CDR2 SYGVNS. CDR3 length equals 14 residues. V was pared by 4 bases and J by 0 bases, with 9 bases between.

V is TRBV13 and J is TRBJ1-1; D perhaps matches TRBD1 (5 bases). Germline CDR1 and CDR2: PRHDT and FYEKMQ (reference sequence). V shed 3 bases and J shed 4 bases, with 15 bases lying between them. The CDR3 consists of 15 residues. The CDR3 DNA sequence: TGTGCCAGCAGCTTCCCAGGGATGGGCGGCACTGAAGCTTTCTTT. Residues: CASSFPGMGGTEAFF. The full variable domain, with the rest looked up from reference TRBV13 and TRBJ1-1, is AAGVIQSPRHLIKEKRETATLKCYPIPRHDTVYWYQQGPGQDPQFLISFYEKMQSDKGSIPDRFSAQQFSDYHSELNMSSLELGDSALYFCASSFPGMGGTEAFFGQGTRLTVV.

This clone was found once. The chain has TRBV4-1 and TRBJ1-5, with 7 nucleotides matching TRBD1. CDR3 length: 17 residues. V shed 0 bases, J shed 0 bases, and the junction held 5 bases outside the gene matches. CDR1 and CDR2 from the germline V gene are MGHRA and YSYEKL. This chain's CDR3 is CASSQDGDSYSNQPQHF. In nucleotides, the CDR3 is TGCGCCAGCAGCCAAGATGGGGACAGCTATAGCAATCAGCCCCAGCATTTT.

This clone was detected only a few times. The chain carries TRBV27 and TRBJ1-1, with D tentatively TRBD1 (5 bases). Trimming stripped 3 bases from V and 5 bases from J, with 10 bases between. Germline V gene lookup returns CDR1 MNHEY and CDR2 SMNVEV (reference sequence). The CDR3 loop spans 13 amino acids. CDR3 DNA: TGTGCCAGCAGTTTTGGGGGGGGAACTGAAGCTTTCTTT. It yields the protein CASSFGGGTEAFF.

The J gene is TRBJ2-7, the V gene TRBV5-6, with D perhaps matching TRBD2 (6 bases). Germline-derived CDR1 and CDR2 are SGHDT and YYEEEE. This CDR3 spans 14 amino acids. Trimming removed 4 bases from V and 0 bases from J, with 11 bases in between. Written as DNA, the CDR3 is TGTGCCAGCAGCCGGGCGGGGTCCTCCTACGAGCAGTACTTC. Amino acids: CASSRAGSSYEQYF. Drawing the rest from reference TRBV5-6 and TRBJ2-7, the complete variable domain is DAGVTQSPTHLIKTRGQQVTLRCSPKSGHDTVSWYQQALGQGPQFIFQYYEEEERQRGNFPDRFSGHQFPNYSSELNVNALLLGDSALYLCASSRAGSSYEQYFGPGTRLTVT.

The V gene is TRBV6-5, the J gene TRBJ1-1, with D possibly TRBD1 on 5 matching bases. CDR1 and CDR2 (germline): MNHEY, SVGAGI. CDR3 length: 15 residues. The V and J ends lost 4 bases and 1 base respectively, with 13 bases between them. Written as DNA, the CDR3 is TGTGCCAGCAGTTTTCGGGAGGGGAGGAACACTGAAGCTTTCTTT. This encodes CASSFREGRNTEAFF.

A few counts support this clone. The chain is built from TRBV29-1 and TRBJ1-1; perhaps TRBD1 as D (5 bases). CDR1 SQVTM and CDR2 ANQGSEA come from the germline V gene. CDR3 size: 14 residues. Trimming removed 0 bases at V and 5 bases at J, with 13 bases between. CDR3 nucleotides: TGCAGCGTTGAAGATCGAGGAGGGGCGACTGAAGCTTTCTTT. Translation: CSVEDRGGATEAFF.

The CDR3 DNA reads TGTGCCAGCAGCAGGGACGGGGTTGATACGCAGTATTTT. Protein sequence: CASSRDGVDTQYF. This chain joins TRBV9 and TRBJ2-3; either TRBD1 or TRBD2 may supply D (5 bases each). The V end lost 4 bases, the J end lost 6 bases, and 12 bases lay between the germline ends. The CDR3 loop spans 13 amino acids. Looked up from germline, CDR1 is SGDLS and CDR2 is YYNGEE.

V usage is TRBV28 and J usage is TRBJ2-3; tentative D call: TRBD2 (6 bases). Germline-derived CDR1 and CDR2 are MDHEN and SYDVKM. The CDR3 runs 18 residues. Trimming stripped 4 bases from V and 5 bases from J, with 25 bases between. CDR3 in amino acids: CASSSAYSWTGDGDTQYF. DNA for the CDR3: TGTGCCAGCAGTTCTGCCTATAGTTGGACGGGGGATGGAGATACGCAGTATTTT.

This CDR3 reads CASSYSPHYRAYEQYF. The CDR3 nucleotides are TGTGCCAGCAGTTACTCCCCTCATTACAGGGCCTACGAGCAGTACTTC. The chain is built from TRBV6-5 and TRBJ2-7; weak D call: TRBD1 (6 bases). There are 16 residues in the CDR3. Germline CDR1 reads MNHEY; CDR2 reads SVGAGI. V lost 0 bases and J 2 bases, leaving 14 bases between the germline ends.

In the case of this clone: The junction departs from the called germline gene at one end, perhaps through a read error. This rearrangement joins TRBV11-2 to TRBJ2-1; no definite D call. Germline V gene data show CDR1 as SGHAT and CDR2 as FQNNGV. CDR3 length: 12 amino acids. CDR3 region: CVSSPLHNEQFF. CDR3 sequence (DNA): TGTGTCAGCAGCCCCCTTCACAATGAGCAGTTCTTC.

This clone was seen just once. V is TRBV28 and J is TRBJ2-1; D not certain. CDR1 and CDR2 from the germline V gene are MDHEN and SYDVKM. The CDR3 extends over 15 amino acids. Between the trimmed V and J ends, which lost 7 bases and 0 bases, there was a span of 13 bases. The CDR3 loop reads CASTHILSSYNEQFF. The CDR3 DNA reads TGTGCCAGCACCCACATACTGAGCTCCTACAATGAGCAGTTCTTC.

The chain couples TRBV10-3 to TRBJ1-2; tentative D call: TRBD1 (6 bases). The CDR3 loop spans 16 amino acids. With 4 bases removed from V and 4 bases from J, the gap between germline ends came to 19 bases. From germline, CDR1 is ENHRY and CDR2 SYGVKD. CDR3: CAISGGGRAGAYGYTF. CDR3 nucleotides: TGTGCCATCAGTGGTGGGGGGCGGGCCGGAGCCTATGGCTACACCTTC.

This chain links TRBV7-6 with TRBJ2-7, with D maybe TRBD2 (5 bases). Germline CDR1 is SGHVS and CDR2 is FNYEAQ. The length of the CDR3 is 13 residues. V lost 4 bases and J lost 3, with 10 bases in between. The CDR3 region is CASSSSGNYEQYF. The DNA of the CDR3 is TGTGCCAGCAGCTCCTCCGGGAACTACGAGCAGTACTTC. Supplemented by reference TRBV7-6 and TRBJ2-7, the full variable domain reads GAGVSQSPRYKVTKRGQDVALRCDPISGHVSLYWYRQALGQGPEFLTYFNYEAQQDKSGLPNDRFSAERPEGSISTLTIQRTEQRDSAMYRCASSSSGNYEQYFGPGTRLTVT.

The V gene is TRBV7-9, the J gene TRBJ2-5, with 9 nucleotides matching TRBD2. V was pared by 4 bases and J by 3 bases, with 6 bases of the junction left unmatched. The CDR3 is 15 amino acids. CDR1 is SEHNR and CDR2 is FQNEAQ in the germline V gene (reference sequence). The CDR3 sequence is CASSSPLAGEETQYF. Here the CDR3 DNA reads TGTGCCAGCAGCTCGCCCTTAGCGGGGGAAGAGACCCAGTACTTC.

The chain employs TRBV27 and TRBJ1-4; D possibly corresponds to TRBD1 (5 bases). The CDR3 totals 16 residues. Germline-derived CDR1 and CDR2 are MNHEY and SMNVEV (reference sequence). V was trimmed by 5 bases and J by 7 bases, leaving 20 bases between them. The DNA of the CDR3 is TGTGCCAGCAGTCTCCTTCCCGGGGCGCCGCGTGAAAAACTGTTTTTT. This gives the protein CASSLLPGAPREKLFF. Full variable domain (rest looked up from reference TRBV27 and TRBJ1-4): EAQVTQNPRYLITVTGKKLTVTCSQNMNHEYMSWYRQDPGLGLRQIYYSMNVEVTDKGDVPEGYKVSRKEKRNFPLILESPSPNQTSLYFCASSLLPGAPREKLFFGSGTQLSVL.

The V and J genes are TRBV4-1 and TRBJ2-7; D assignment may be TRBD1 or TRBD2 (6 bases each). Germline assignment: CDR1 MGHRA and CDR2 YSYEKL. This CDR3 is 16 amino acids long. V was shortened by 4 bases and J by 2 bases, with 18 bases between the two germline ends. The CDR3 sequence: CASSPNRGVGPYEQYF. DNA for the CDR3: TGCGCCAGCAGCCCTAATAGGGGGGTCGGTCCCTACGAGCAGTACTTC.

CDR3 DNA sequence: TGTGCCAGCAGCGCCCGGTGGGGAGATTCAGATACGCAGTATTTT. Residues: CASSARWGDSDTQYF. The genes are TRBV11-2 and TRBJ2-3; possibly TRBD2 for D (5 bases). Germline V gene lookup returns CDR1 SGHAT and CDR2 FQNNGV. Between the trimmed V and J ends, which lost 5 bases and 4 bases, there was a span of 16 bases. The CDR3 contains 15 residues.

There are a few counts of this clone. The chain recombines TRBV28 with TRBJ2-1; no clear D. CDR3 length: 16 residues. Trimming removed 6 bases from V and 5 bases from J, with 20 bases in between. Germline loops: CDR1 MDHEN, CDR2 SYDVKM. CDR3: CASRPTPSDFHNEQFF. The CDR3 coding sequence is TGTGCCAGCAGGCCCACCCCTAGTGATTTCCACAATGAGCAGTTCTTC.